One sample yielded the 4 T cell receptor beta chains listed below, sequenced in a study of patients and donors after allogeneic stem cell transplantation. TCRdb called the RT-PCR reads again in MiXCR, with one record for every CDR3 protein. The sample has tens of thousands of distinct CDR3 sequences; 26% are singletons. Sequencing input: blood, either unsorted or a sorted T cell fraction (not recorded which). The receptors stem from a human donor who was either an allogeneic HSCT recipient or a stem cell or donor lymphocyte infusion donor (not recorded which). It is not recorded whose cells these are; they may come from a transplant donor.

The chain carries TRBV11-3 and TRBJ1-1; D call uncertain. Trimming removed 1 base at V and 0 bases at J, with 6 bases between. The CDR3 contains 14 residues. Looked up from germline, CDR1 is SGHNT and CDR2 is YENEEA. The CDR3 sequence is CASSLARMNTEAFF. The CDR3 nucleotides are TGTGCCAGCAGCTTAGCTCGGATGAACACTGAAGCTTTCTTT.

A few counts support this clonotype. The chain employs TRBV5-1 and TRBJ2-1, with 8 bases fitting TRBD2. CDR1 is SGHRS and CDR2 is YFSETQ in the germline V gene. The ends lost 0 bases at V and 8 bases at J; junction bases unmatched: 7. This CDR3 comprises 15 residues. The CDR3, as DNA: TGCGCCAGCAGCTTGGTACTAGCGGACGCAGATGAGCAGTTCTTC. Its protein product is CASSLVLADADEQFF.

The chain recombines TRBV10-3 with TRBJ1-2; D may be TRBD1 (5 bases). The CDR3 runs 15 residues. Trimming took 4 bases from V and 5 from J, leaving 17 bases between them. Germline-derived CDR1 and CDR2 are ENHRY and SYGVKD. In nucleotides, the CDR3 is TGTGCCATCAGTGTGTTAGGCAGGGTAGAGTATGGCTACACCTTC. It is translated as CAISVLGRVEYGYTF.

The chain joins TRBV3-1 to TRBJ2-2; D is unclear. The germline V gene has CDR1 LGHDT and CDR2 YNNKEL (reference sequence). This CDR3 has 16 amino acids. Trimming left V 1 base short and J 1 base short, with 10 bases between. CDR3 sequence reads: CASSQVAGRNTGELFF. CDR3 nucleotide sequence: TGTGCCAGCAGCCAAGTCGCAGGCAGGAACACCGGGGAGCTGTTTTTT.